This entry lists 16 T cell receptor beta chains sequenced from one sample in a study of T cells after posttransplantation cyclophosphamide. Measured with immunoSEQ multiplex PCR; TCRdb has only the in-frame clones, and not every one. The sample presents 30,000 to 35,000 clones, none singletons. Sequenced input: PBMCs. The source is a woman aged 45-59 years in good health and a related stem cell transplant donor.

In this sample, this clone turned up many times. CDR3 bases: TGTGCCAGCAGTCTACAGGGCTGGGGTACTGAAGCTTTCTTT. Amino acid sequence: CASSLQGWGTEAFF. The chain links TRBV27 to TRBJ1-1, with D perhaps TRBD1 (6 bases). Between the trimmed V and J ends, which lost 5 bases and 5 bases, there was a span of 15 bases. The germline V gene encodes CDR1 MNHEY and CDR2 SMNVEV (reference sequence). The length of the CDR3 is 14 residues.

The V call is TRBV2, the J call TRBJ2-5, with TRBD2 as a possible D gene (6 bases). Looked up from germline, CDR1 is SNHLY and CDR2 is FYNNEI. This CDR3 has 13 residues. Trimming stripped 4 bases from V and 13 bases from J, with 19 bases between. The CDR3 is CASSGLVGVDTYF. CDR3 nucleotides: TGTGCCAGCAGTGGACTAGTGGGTGTGGACACGTACTTC. Based on the CDR3 plus reference TRBV2 and TRBJ2-5, the full variable domain is EPEVTQTPSHQVTQMGQEVILRCVPISNHLYFYWYRQILGQKVEFLVSFYNNEISEKSEIFDDQFSVERPDGSNFTLKIRSTKLEDSAMYFCASSGLVGVDTYFGPGTRLLVL.

This clone has at least ten counts. This sequence joins TRBV19 and TRBJ1-1; weak D call: TRBD1 (5 bases). The CDR3 loop spans 13 amino acids. V was pared by 6 bases and J by 4 bases, with 12 bases between. Germline V gene lookup returns CDR1 LNHDA and CDR2 SQIVND (reference sequence). In DNA form, the CDR3 reads TGTGCCAGTAGGCTTGCCGGGGGCACTGAAGCTTTCTTT. Amino acid sequence: CASRLAGGTEAFF.

In this sample, this clone turned up many times. The chain recombines TRBV12-3 or TRBV12-4 with TRBJ1-1, with D unclear. The CDR3 is 12 residues long. Trimming took 3 bases from V and 11 from J, leaving 13 bases between them. As DNA, the CDR3 is TGTGCCAGCAGTTTTGGGCAAACCTGGGCTTTCTTT. Translation: CASSFGQTWAFF.

The rearrangement uses TRBV30 and TRBJ1-2; tentatively, D is TRBD1 (5 bases). CDR1 is GTSNPN and CDR2 is SVGIG in the germline V gene (reference sequence). The CDR3 is 14 amino acids. The V end lost 2 bases, the J end lost 3 bases, and 13 bases lay between the germline ends. CDR3 sequence (DNA): TGTGCCTGGAGTCTGATCAGGGCCCACTATGGCTACACCTTC. This translates into CAWSLIRAHYGYTF.

Ten or more counts support this clone. V usage is TRBV24-1 and J usage is TRBJ1-3, with D unclear. The CDR3 extends over 19 amino acids. Between the trimmed V and J ends, which lost 0 bases and 0 bases, there was a span of 17 bases. Germline values: CDR1 KGHDR, CDR2 SFDVKD. The CDR3 DNA reads TGTGCCACCAGTGATTTGAAGGCTAAGAGGAGCGCCTCTGGAAACACCATATATTTT. Translation gives CATSDLKAKRSASGNTIYF.

The chain recombines TRBV7-9 with TRBJ1-2, with TRBD1 matching 9 bases. From germline, CDR1 is SEHNR and CDR2 FQNEAQ (reference sequence). The junction had 4 bases not matched to a gene; V was cut back by 1 base and J by 7 bases. The length of the CDR3 is 14 residues. CDR3 sequence reads: CASSLGDRDGGYTF. The CDR3 nucleotides read TGTGCCAGCAGCTTAGGGGACAGGGATGGTGGCTACACCTTC.

This clone was detected many times. The rearrangement links TRBV6-5 to TRBJ2-7, with a possible D match to TRBD1 (6 bases). The germline V gene encodes CDR1 MNHEY and CDR2 SVGAGI. The CDR3 has 13 residues. V lost 8 bases to trimming and J lost 2 bases, with 13 bases between them. CDR3 amino acids: CASRPRGTYEQYF. The CDR3 DNA reads TGTGCCAGCCGCCCGAGGGGGACCTACGAGCAGTACTTC.

The chain uses TRBV30 and TRBJ2-7; D gene uncertain. CDR3 length equals 11 residues. V dropped 2 bases and J dropped 6 bases, with 8 bases sitting between them. CDR1 is GTSNPN, CDR2 SVGIG, per germline (reference sequence). The CDR3 region is CAWSKTFEQYF. CDR3 DNA: TGTGCCTGGAGTAAGACTTTCGAGCAGTACTTC. Full variable domain (outside the CDR3, taken from reference TRBV30 and TRBJ2-7): SQTIHQWPATLVQPVGSPLSLECTVEGTSNPNLYWYRQAAGRGLQLLFYSVGIGQISSEVPQNLSASRPQDRQFILSSKKLLLSDSGFYLCAWSKTFEQYFGPGTRLTVT.

This clone was detected many times. The chain employs TRBV10-3 and TRBJ2-2, with D maybe TRBD1 (5 bases). The CDR3 runs 14 residues. CDR1 is ENHRY and CDR2 is SYGVKD in the germline V gene. V was trimmed by 8 bases and J by 3 bases, leaving 13 bases between them. The DNA for the CDR3 is TGTGCCATCCCTACTGTAGGGGACACCGGGGAGCTGTTTTTT. Translating gives CAIPTVGDTGELFF.

This clone was seen more than once but under ten times. This sequence joins TRBV5-4 and TRBJ2-3; D perhaps matches TRBD1 (7 bases). Trimming removed 4 bases at V and 1 base at J, with 16 bases between. The CDR3 runs to 16 residues. CDR1 and CDR2 from the germline V gene are SGHNT and YYREEE (reference sequence). Here the CDR3 reads CASSPPARGGTDTQYF. In nucleotides, the CDR3 is TGTGCCAGCAGCCCCCCCGCCAGGGGGGGCACAGATACGCAGTATTTT.

This clone has a count of ten or more. The V call is TRBV6-2 or TRBV6-3, the J call TRBJ2-1; 10 nucleotides match TRBD2. CDR1 and CDR2 (germline): MNHEY, SVGEGT. The ends lost 5 bases at V and 2 bases at J; junction bases unmatched: 0. This CDR3 is 14 amino acids long. CDR3 sequence: CASSLAGAYNEQFF. CDR3 bases: TGTGCCAGCAGTCTAGCGGGAGCCTACAATGAGCAGTTCTTC.

This clone was observed at least ten times. The chain recombines TRBV6-2 or TRBV6-3 with TRBJ1-2, with D possibly matching TRBD1 (5 bases). Germline CDR1 MNHEY, CDR2 SVGEGT. The CDR3 length is 14 residues. Deletions cut 6 bases from V and 5 bases from J, with 16 bases between. The CDR3 DNA is TGTGCCAGCAGCCCCAGGGCCTTGGGGTATGGCTACACCTTC. Its protein product is CASSPRALGYGYTF.

The table lists this clone with a few counts. The chain recombines TRBV30 with TRBJ1-2, with 7 bases that match TRBD1. The CDR3 is 14 residues long. Germline V CDR1 and CDR2: GTSNPN, SVGIG (reference sequence). The V segment lost 1 base and the J segment 4 bases; nucleotides outside the gene matches: 6. The CDR3 spells CAWSAGQRSYGYTF. The CDR3 coding sequence is TGTGCCTGGAGTGCGGGACAGAGGAGCTATGGCTACACCTTC.

The CDR3 loop reads CATSRGTGLNTGELFF. DNA for the CDR3: TGTGCCACCAGCAGAGGAACAGGCCTGAACACCGGGGAGCTGTTTTTT. This chain connects TRBV15 to TRBJ2-2; the D gene is possibly TRBD1 (5 bases). Germline V CDR1 and CDR2: LNHNV, YYDKDF (reference sequence). This CDR3 is 16 amino acids long. V was cut by 1 base and J by 1 base, with 10 bases left in between.

In its sample, this clone was seen many times. The V and J genes are TRBV5-4 and TRBJ2-6; D possibly corresponds to TRBD1 (6 bases). The CDR3 length is 17 residues. Germline-derived CDR1 and CDR2 are SGHNT and YYREEE (reference sequence). V was clipped by 3 bases and J by 2 bases, with 15 bases between them. This CDR3 is CASSSFGQSAGANVLTF. The CDR3 nucleotides are TGTGCCAGCAGCTCTTTCGGACAGTCAGCTGGGGCCAACGTCCTGACTTTC.